The 22 T cell receptor beta chains listed next were all sequenced from one sample in a study of pediatric ulcerative colitis. Sequencing used immunoSEQ multiplex PCR; TCRdb keeps in-frame clones, though not all of them. The table records approximately 60,000 clones, roughly nine tenths of them present only once. The sample consisted of blood. The receptors stem from a boy aged 5 to 17 with severe ulcerative colitis.

This chain links TRBV4-3 with TRBJ2-1, with a weak D call TRBD2 (6 bases). The CDR3 is 13 amino acids. Trimming shortened V by 2 bases and J by 9 bases, and 11 bases separated the two germline ends. The germline CDR1 and CDR2 sequences are LGHNA and YSLEER. The CDR3 protein is CASSQYLGGEQFF. The CDR3 nucleotides read TGCGCCAGCAGCCAATACCTCGGGGGTGAGCAGTTCTTC.

The rearrangement uses TRBV28 and TRBJ2-2; D gene unclear. CDR1 and CDR2 from the germline V gene are MDHEN and SYDVKM. V lost 7 bases to trimming and J lost 3 bases, with 12 bases between them. The CDR3 is 14 residues long. The CDR3 nucleotides are TGTGCCAGCACGGACGGTCGGGACACCGGGGAGCTGTTTTTT. Its translation is CASTDGRDTGELFF.

V is TRBV7-2 and J is TRBJ2-3; no firm D call. The CDR3 is 13 amino acids. CDR1 and CDR2 (germline): SGHTA, FQGNSA. V was shortened by 1 base and J by 3 bases, with 5 bases between the two germline ends. The CDR3 nucleotides read TGTGCCAGCAGCTTAGGTTTAACAGATACGCAGTATTTT. Protein product: CASSLGLTDTQYF.

CDR3 loop: CASSQDRGRASGSQETQYF. The CDR3 bases are TGCGCCAGCAGTCAAGACCGCGGGCGCGCTAGCGGATCTCAAGAGACCCAGTACTTC. The chain combines TRBV23-1 with TRBJ2-5; 7 bases line up with TRBD2. TRBV23-1 is reported as an ORF; its role is uncertain. V was clipped by 2 bases and J by 2 bases; unmatched bases: 17. The CDR3 is made up of 19 amino acids.

V is TRBV4-2 and J is TRBJ2-7; D is possibly TRBD2 (5 bases). CDR3 length equals 15 residues. Per germline, CDR1 LGHNA and CDR2 YNFKEQ. Between the trimmed V and J ends, which lost 1 base and 3 bases, there was a span of 13 bases. The CDR3 DNA reads TGTGCCAGCAGCCAAGGGTTTAGCGTAGTCTACGAGCAGTACTTC. Its protein product is CASSQGFSVVYEQYF.

V and J are TRBV6-1 and TRBJ1-5; 7 nucleotides align to TRBD1. The length of the CDR3 is 15 residues. Germline V lookup: CDR1 MNHNS, CDR2 SASEGT. The J segment lost 2 bases and the V segment lost 2 bases, leaving 3 bases of the junction unmatched. In nucleotides, the CDR3 is TGTGCCAGCAGTGAAACCGACAGGGGCAATCAGCCCCAGCATTTT. Its translation is CASSETDRGNQPQHF.

The chain recombines TRBV6-5 with TRBJ2-7; TRBD2 agrees at 11 bases. CDR3 length: 14 residues. CDR1 is MNHEY, CDR2 SVGAGI, per germline. The ends lost 4 bases at V and 3 bases at J; junction bases unmatched: 2. The CDR3 DNA is TGTGCCAGCAGTTTGGGGACTAGCGGCTACGAGCAGTACTTC. Its protein product is CASSLGTSGYEQYF.

The chain recombines TRBV7-2 with TRBJ2-2; D might be TRBD2 (6 bases). The V gene lost 4 bases and the J gene lost 6 bases, with 21 bases spanning the gap. The CDR3 runs 17 residues. The germline gives CDR1 SGHTA, CDR2 FQGNSA. CDR3 in DNA: TGTGCCAGCAGCTCCCATTATACTAGCAAAGTCGCCGGGGAGCTGTTTTTT. It yields the protein CASSSHYTSKVAGELFF.

Here the CDR3 DNA reads TGTGCCAGCAGCCAAGATGTCCTAGCGGGCACAGATACGCAGTATTTT. Translating gives CASSQDVLAGTDTQYF. The V gene is TRBV14, the J gene TRBJ2-3, with 7 bases matching TRBD2. The CDR3 has 16 residues. V gave up 0 bases and J gave up 1 base; unmatched junction bases: 4. Germline V gives CDR1 SGHDN, CDR2 FVKESK.

Here the CDR3 reads CASRAQGISTDTQYF. CDR3 DNA sequence: TGTGCCAGCAGAGCACAGGGGATAAGCACAGATACGCAGTATTTT. V is TRBV6-5 and J is TRBJ2-3, with TRBD1 matching over 7 bases. Looked up from germline, CDR1 is MNHEY and CDR2 is SVGAGI. V lost 6 bases, J lost 0 bases, and 6 bases stayed unmatched. The CDR3 length is 15 residues.

The J gene is TRBJ1-5, the V gene TRBV7-8; 12 bases fit TRBD1. Germline CDR1 reads SGHVS; CDR2 reads FQNEAQ. The CDR3 sequence is 18 residues long. V was clipped by 5 bases and J by 5 bases; unmatched bases: 13. This CDR3 is CASSPGQGAGRGDQPQHF. The CDR3 region has the DNA TGTGCCAGCAGCCCGGGACAGGGGGCTGGTCGGGGAGATCAGCCCCAGCATTTT.

This clone has just one count. J is TRBJ2-7 and V is TRBV6-1; possible D gene TRBD1, 7 bases. This CDR3 contains 15 residues. CDR1 and CDR2 from the germline V gene are MNHNS and SASEGT. Trimming removed 9 bases at V and 1 base at J, with 19 bases between. The CDR3 DNA is TGTGCCAGTTCCCGCCGGGGGACAGATTCCTACGAGCAGTACTTC. Its translation: CASSRRGTDSYEQYF.

The chain uses TRBV7-9 and TRBJ2-2; no clear D gene. The length of the CDR3 is 15 residues. Germline CDR1 and CDR2: SEHNR and FQNEAQ (reference sequence). The V gene lost 2 bases and the J gene lost 1 base, with 8 bases spanning the gap. CDR3 DNA: TGTGCCAGCAGCTTAAGGAGCAGGAACACCGGGGAGCTGTTTTTT. Its translation: CASSLRSRNTGELFF.

The sample holds one count of this clone. The chain carries TRBV5-4 and TRBJ2-7; maybe TRBD1 (6 bases). V was cut by 4 bases and J by 6 bases, with 20 bases left in between. CDR3 length: 15 residues. The germline V gene has CDR1 SGHNT and CDR2 YYREEE (reference sequence). The chain's CDR3 is CASSGTRDLGGEQYF. The CDR3, as DNA: TGTGCCAGCAGCGGAACCCGGGACCTAGGGGGCGAGCAGTACTTC.

This chain links TRBV27 with TRBJ1-1; maybe TRBD1 (5 bases). Per the germline V gene, CDR1 is MNHEY and CDR2 is SMNVEV (reference sequence). The CDR3 extends over 16 amino acids. Trimming shortened V by 4 bases and J by 0 bases, and 15 bases separated the two germline ends. DNA of the CDR3: TGTGCCAGCAGTTCGCTCAGTGGGGCCGTGAACACTGAAGCTTTCTTT. Its translation: CASSSLSGAVNTEAFF.

This rearrangement joins TRBV6-1 to TRBJ2-1, with D possibly being TRBD2 (6 bases). The CDR3 length is 20 residues. Germline V gene lookup returns CDR1 MNHNS and CDR2 SASEGT. The ends were cut back, 2 bases at V and 8 bases at J, with 31 bases in the middle. The CDR3 nucleotides are TGTGCCAGCAGTGAACCCTTTGGCTTCACCAAAGCGGGTGGTCTAGATGAGCAGTTCTTC. Translating gives CASSEPFGFTKAGGLDEQFF.

The chain joins TRBV9 to TRBJ2-2, with unresolved D. V was trimmed by 3 bases and J by 2 bases, leaving 8 bases between them. From germline, CDR1 is SGDLS and CDR2 YYNGEE. This CDR3 has 14 residues. This chain's CDR3 is CASSEPPNTGELFF. The CDR3 coding sequence is TGTGCCAGCAGCGAGCCCCCAAACACCGGGGAGCTGTTTTTT.

This clone was seen more than once but under ten times. The chain combines TRBV29-1 with TRBJ1-2; TRBD1 matches at 10 bases. Germline lookup yields CDR1 SQVTM and CDR2 ANQGSEA. CDR3 length: 14 amino acids. Trimming took 3 bases from V and 4 from J; bases not matched to a gene: 5. CDR3 nucleotides: TGCAGCGTTGACGGACAGGGGGGCACCTATGGCTACACCTTC. It codes for CSVDGQGGTYGYTF. Full variable domain (rest looked up from reference TRBV29-1 and TRBJ1-2): SAVISQKPSRDICQRGTSLTIQCQVDSQVTMMFWYRQQPGQSLTLIATANQGSEATYESGFVIDKFPISRPNLTFSTLTVSNMSPEDSSIYLCSVDGQGGTYGYTFGSGTRLTVV.

V usage is TRBV23-1 and J usage is TRBJ1-1, with D possibly matching TRBD1 (6 bases). TRBV23-1 is treated as an ORF (open reading frame) with a function not yet certain. This CDR3 contains 15 residues. Trimming cost V 2 bases and J 3 bases, with 13 bases left between them. In DNA form, the CDR3 reads TGCGCCAGCAGTCAAGATCGGGGGGCGCACACTGAAGCTTTCTTT. Encoded protein: CASSQDRGAHTEAFF.

V gene TRBV19 combines with J gene TRBJ1-2; 10 positions match TRBD1. CDR3 size: 14 residues. Germline lookup yields CDR1 LNHDA and CDR2 SQIVND (reference sequence). Germline trimming cut 1 base from V and 7 bases from J; bases unmatched to any gene: 3. The CDR3 region is CASSIGQGASGYTF. CDR3 sequence (DNA): TGTGCCAGTAGTATAGGACAGGGGGCGAGTGGCTACACCTTC.

The rearrangement links TRBV19 to TRBJ1-5; tentatively, D is TRBD1 (5 bases). The CDR3 contains 13 residues. V was trimmed by 7 bases and J by 5 bases, leaving 12 bases between them. Germline V CDR1 and CDR2: LNHDA, SQIVND (reference sequence). The CDR3 nucleotides are TGTGCCAGTACTCCAGGGTTCCATCAGCCCCAGCATTTT. This codes for CASTPGFHQPQHF.

The rearrangement joins TRBV10-3 to TRBJ2-1; D unclear. The germline V gene has CDR1 ENHRY and CDR2 SYGVKD. This CDR3 is built from 14 residues. V was pared by 1 base and J by 5 bases, with 9 bases between. CDR3 sequence reads: CAISELGRDNEQFF. CDR3 nucleotides: TGTGCCATCAGTGAGTTAGGCCGAGACAATGAGCAGTTCTTC.